Following are 2 T cell receptor beta chains from one sample sequenced in a study of shared clonotypes between healthy human individuals. Data came from immunoSEQ multiplex PCR; TCRdb stores just in-frame clones and leaves some out. The table includes 2 million to 2.5 million clones, approximately 95% detected once. The sequenced material came from naive CD4+ T cells sorted from blood. The subset: CD45RA+ positively selected. Source of these receptors: a man in his late teens or twenties in good health.

The chain links TRBV18 to TRBJ1-6; D is ambiguous. Germline assignment: CDR1 KGHSH and CDR2 LQKENI. The V and J ends lost 2 bases and 6 bases respectively, with 11 bases between them. CDR3 length: 15 residues. The CDR3 coding sequence is TGTGCCAGCTCACCAGGGAGGGCCGCTAATTCACCCCTCCACTTT. Protein sequence: CASSPGRAANSPLHF.

The chain employs TRBV4-1 and TRBJ2-7, with D possibly matching TRBD1 (6 bases). V was cut by 2 bases and J by 2 bases, with 13 bases left in between. The length of the CDR3 is 15 residues. The germline CDR1 and CDR2 sequences are MGHRA and YSYEKL. In DNA form, the CDR3 reads TGCGCCAGCAGCCAAAACAGGGTAGGGGCCTACGAGCAGTACTTC. This encodes CASSQNRVGAYEQYF.